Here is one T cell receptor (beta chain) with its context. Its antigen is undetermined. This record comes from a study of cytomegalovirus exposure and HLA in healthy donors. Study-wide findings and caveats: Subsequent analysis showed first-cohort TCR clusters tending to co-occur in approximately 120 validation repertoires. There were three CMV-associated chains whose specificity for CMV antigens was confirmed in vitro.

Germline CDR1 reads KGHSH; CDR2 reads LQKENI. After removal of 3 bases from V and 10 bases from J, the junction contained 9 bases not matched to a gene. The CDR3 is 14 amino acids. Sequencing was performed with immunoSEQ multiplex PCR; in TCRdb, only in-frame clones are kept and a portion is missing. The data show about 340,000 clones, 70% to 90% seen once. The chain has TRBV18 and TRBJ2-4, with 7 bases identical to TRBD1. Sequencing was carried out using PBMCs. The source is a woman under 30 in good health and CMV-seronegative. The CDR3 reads CASSPGQAQGIQYF. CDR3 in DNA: TGTGCCAGCTCACCCGGACAGGCCCAGGGAATTCAGTACTTC.